This TCR beta chain stems from a study of cytomegalovirus exposure and HLA in healthy donors. The wider study: As released early, the data held roughly 85 million unique TCRs from HLA-typed donors. Findings of the study overall: Reports showed the classifier diagnosing cytomegalovirus status with high specificity and sensitivity. V segments that were indistinguishable, TRBV6-2 and TRBV6-3 among them, were omitted from analysis.

Concerning this clone: Antigen specificity is unknown. Because it lacks the conserved phenylalanine or tryptophan at the end, this CDR3 is likely a read error.

The PCR employed 60 Vbeta primers together with 13 Jbeta primers. In the study's own analysis: About 10 million of some 80 million unique TCR beta chains were shared, per a later count. Libraries were prepared by immunoSEQ multiplex PCR; TCRdb keeps only in-frame clonotypes and omits some of them. V and J calls and clone size are as listed in that table; D and trimming were resolved from the DNA. The profile shows approximately 200,000 clones, around 85% of them singletons. Germline loops: CDR1 SGHTS, CDR2 YDEGEE. This CDR3 comprises 15 residues. V was pared by 0 bases and J by 4 bases, with 11 bases between.

The TCR originated in a woman between 50 and 59 years old in good health and CMV-seronegative. Sequenced material: PBMCs. This chain joins TRBV5-8 and TRBJ1-5; perhaps TRBD1 as D (6 bases). The CDR3 bases are TGTGCCAGCAGCTTGGGGGGGACAAGAAATCAGCCCCAGCATCTT. It codes for CASSLGGTRNQPQHL.